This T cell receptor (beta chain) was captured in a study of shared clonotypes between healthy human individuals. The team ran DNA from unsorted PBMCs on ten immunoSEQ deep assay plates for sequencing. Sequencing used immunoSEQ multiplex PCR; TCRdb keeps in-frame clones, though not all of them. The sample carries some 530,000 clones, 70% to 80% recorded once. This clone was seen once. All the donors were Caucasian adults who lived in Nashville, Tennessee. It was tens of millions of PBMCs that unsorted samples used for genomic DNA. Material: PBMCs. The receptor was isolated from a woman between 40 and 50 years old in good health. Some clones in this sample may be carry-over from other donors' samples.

CDR3 sequence reads: CASSGLTYEQYF. CDR3 in DNA: TGTGCCAGCAGCGGCTTAACCTACGAGCAGTACTTC. The chain couples TRBV11-2 to TRBJ2-7, with D unclear. The CDR3 contains 12 residues. The germline gives CDR1 SGHAT, CDR2 FQNNGV. V was trimmed by 5 bases and J by 2 bases, leaving 7 bases between them. Looking up the rest from reference TRBV11-2 and TRBJ2-7 gives the full variable domain: EAGVAQSPRYKIIEKRQSVAFWCNPISGHATLYWYQQILGQGPKLLIQFQNNGVVDDSQLPKDRFSAERLKGVDSTLKIQPAKLEDSAVYLCASSGLTYEQYFGPGTRLTVT.